This T cell receptor (beta chain) originates from a study of blood T cell repertoires in COVID-19. Sequencing was performed with immunoSEQ multiplex PCR; in TCRdb, only in-frame clones are kept and a portion is missing. Seen here are around 70,000 clones, less than 85% observed once, and the top ten hold approximately 6.6%. Germline V gene lookup returns CDR1 GTSNPN and CDR2 SVGIG (reference sequence). There are 15 residues in the CDR3. J gave up 2 bases and V 0 bases, and 3 bases lay outside the gene matches. V usage is TRBV30 and J usage is TRBJ1-5; 8 nucleotides agree with TRBD1. The receptor was derived from a man in his sixties with acute or convalescent COVID-19. Sequenced material: peripheral blood. The CDR3 protein is CAWSVTGAGNQPQHF. DNA for the CDR3: TGTGCCTGGAGTGTGACAGGGGCCGGCAATCAGCCCCAGCATTTT.